This TCR beta chain was profiled in a study of cytomegalovirus exposure and HLA in healthy donors. Notes on the study in general: The investigators catalogued 164 TCR beta chains as cytomegalovirus-associated. Researchers reported in a later analysis that a missense DCLRE1C variant was tied to TCR beta V- and J-gene trimming.

60 Vbeta and 13 Jbeta primers were used in PCR. Assay: immunoSEQ multiplex PCR; the TCRdb copy retains only in-frame clones and omits some. The data show 150,000 to 170,000 clones, roughly 70% seen once. This clone was recorded only once. Its cognate antigen is unknown. This cohort consisted of healthy bone marrow donors. This CDR3 spans 14 amino acids. The V end lost 5 bases, the J end lost 6 bases, and 13 bases lay between the germline ends. CDR1 is MDHEN and CDR2 is SYDVKM in the germline V gene. Sample: PBMCs. The chain is built from TRBV28 and TRBJ2-2; D might be TRBD1 (7 bases). This TCR came from a man aged 25 to 40 in good health and CMV-seronegative. The CDR3 coding sequence is TGTGCCAGCAGTCCCACAGGGGACTCCGGGGAGCTGTTTTTT. It codes for CASSPTGDSGELFF.